This T cell receptor (beta chain) was captured by sequencing in a study of technical replicates of blood from a few donors. Some clones are missing from TCRdb's copy, which holds only in-frame ones; the method was immunoSEQ multiplex PCR. This sample yields over 70,000 clones, of which 80% to 95% are seen a single time; 0.41% belongs to the top ten. The junction had 3 bases not matched to a gene; V was cut back by 7 bases and J by 3 bases. Germline V gives CDR1 WNHNN, CDR2 SYGVQD (reference sequence). The CDR3 has 13 residues. This clone was seen a single time. This receptor was taken from a human donor in good health. The sequencing sample was made of T cells isolated from PBMCs. This chain links TRBV10-1 with TRBJ2-3; 8 bases align to TRBD2. The CDR3 sequence: CASKAGGTDTQYF. CDR3 nucleotide sequence: TGCGCCAGCAAGGCGGGAGGAACAGATACGCAGTATTTT.